Detailed here is one T cell receptor (beta chain). The antigen remains unidentified. This sample is part of a study of shared clonotypes between healthy human individuals. Study-level points and caveats: Among donors, clonotype sharing was expected to be affected by sequencing depth. Relative to memory subsets, naive subsets generally showed larger estimated richness. With several donors compared, about 5% of naive CD4 clonotypes were shared.

Using immunoSEQ multiplex PCR, the repertoire was profiled, and TCRdb retains in-frame clones only, with some absent. The table has around 2.5 million clones, 80% to 95% seen once. The clonotype comes from a man between 18 and 29 years old in good health. Some clones in this sample may be carry-over from other donors' samples. The specimen was naive CD4+ T cells from PBMCs. Documented subset: CD45RA+ positively selected.

The CDR3 DNA follows: TGTGCCAGCAGCAAAGCGGGAGTCCTCTCCTACGAGCAGTACTTC. This gives the protein CASSKAGVLSYEQYF. The J gene is TRBJ2-7, the V gene TRBV21-1; TRBD2 is taken as the D call from the table, unchecked against the DNA. TRBV21-1 is classified as a pseudogene. The CDR3 is 15 amino acids.